This T cell receptor beta chain is from a study of CD8 T cells in Susac syndrome. The study sequenced TCR beta in blood CD8+ and CD4+ T cells. An input of roughly 0.5 to 1 ug of RNA was subjected to reverse transcription using random hexamers. The method of amplification for TCR beta CDR3 was immunoSEQ multiplex PCR, covering 54 Vbeta and 13 Jbeta. One entry per CDR3 protein results from TCRdb running MiXCR on the immunoSEQ multiplex PCR reads. The data show fewer than 200,000 distinct CDR3 sequences, 85% to 95% seen once. Sequencing used CD4+ T cells from PBMCs. The receptor comes from a human donor with Susac syndrome.

DNA for the CDR3: TGTGCCAGCAGTTCATGGGGGGACGGATCCTACGAGCAGTACTTC. This gives the protein CASSSWGDGSYEQYF. The chain couples TRBV12-3 or TRBV12-4 to TRBJ2-7; D possibly corresponds to TRBD2 (6 bases). The CDR3 has 15 residues. V was trimmed by 4 bases and J by 1 base, leaving 14 bases between them.